The entry below gives a single TCR beta chain sequence along with its context. Antigen: not known. Germline loops: CDR1 SGHAT, CDR2 FQNNGV. The CDR3 covers 15 residues. V was clipped by 5 bases and J by 2 bases; unmatched bases: 9. This sample stems from a study of shared clonotypes between healthy human individuals. Turning to the study itself: Aged between 18 and 49, the donors were two women and three men. General study points: Enrolling few donors narrowed the genetic and exposure-history diversity that was represented. Blood was the sole source, and tissue repertoires probably differ.

Profiling relied on immunoSEQ multiplex PCR, and the TCRdb table lists in-frame clones only, not all of them. The sample has hundreds of thousands of clones, around 79% seen once. The receptor comes from a middle-aged woman in good health. Some clones in this sample may be carry-over from other donors' samples. V is TRBV11-2 and J is TRBJ2-7, with 7 bases that match TRBD1. The sequencing sample was made of PBMCs. CDR3 nucleotides: TGTGCCAGCAGCCCGATAGACAGGGCCGCCTACGAGCAGTACTTC. Its translation: CASSPIDRAAYEQYF.